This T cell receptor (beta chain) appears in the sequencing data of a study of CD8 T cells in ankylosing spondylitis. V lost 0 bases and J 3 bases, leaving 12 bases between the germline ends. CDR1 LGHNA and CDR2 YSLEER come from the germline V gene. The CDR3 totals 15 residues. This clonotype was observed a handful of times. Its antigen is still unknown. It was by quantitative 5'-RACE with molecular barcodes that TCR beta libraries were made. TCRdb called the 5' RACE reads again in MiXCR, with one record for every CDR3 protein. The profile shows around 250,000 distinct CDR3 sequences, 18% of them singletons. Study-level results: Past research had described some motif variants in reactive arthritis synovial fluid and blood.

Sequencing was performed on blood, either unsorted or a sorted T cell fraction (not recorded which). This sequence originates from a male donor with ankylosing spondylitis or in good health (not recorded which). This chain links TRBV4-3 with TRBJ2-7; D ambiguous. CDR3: CASSQEIELIYEQYF. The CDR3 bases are TGCGCCAGCAGCCAAGAAATAGAGCTAATCTACGAGCAGTACTTC.